This entry describes one TCR beta chain. This specimen belongs to a study of shared clonotypes between healthy human individuals. Authors' processing steps: ImmunoSEQ yielded junction-only sequences lacking quality scores, so filtering differed. Clones were sequenced by immunoSEQ multiplex PCR, and TCRdb holds only the in-frame ones, with some missing. V, J and clone size were drawn from that table, and D and trimming were deduced from the DNA. Altogether some 500,000 clones are present, around 95% being singletons, with the ten largest covering 0.055% to 0.075%. CDR3 length equals 15 residues. Germline values: CDR1 MNHEY, CDR2 SMNVEV (reference sequence). V shed 7 bases and J shed 0 bases, with 13 bases lying between them.

The sequenced sample consisted of naive CD4+ T cells sorted from blood. Subset noted: CD45RA+ positively selected. This TCR was recovered from a woman in her twenties or thirties in good health. The chain carries TRBV27 and TRBJ2-1; D is unclear. The CDR3 nucleotides are TGTGCCAGCAATTCGGGCGTAACCTCCTACAATGAGCAGTTCTTC. It translates to CASNSGVTSYNEQFF.